Sequencing of this T cell receptor beta chain was carried out in a study of control samples from healthy donors and cancer patients. The table came from immunoSEQ multiplex PCR; TCRdb's copy has only in-frame clones and leaves some out. Seen here are roughly 90,000 clones, roughly four fifths observed once, and the top ten hold roughly 9.8%. A single count supports this clone. V lost 5 bases and J lost 4; bases outside the gene matches: 5. This CDR3 contains 15 residues. Germline V gene lookup returns CDR1 SGHTA and CDR2 FQGNSA. V is TRBV7-2 and J is TRBJ2-1; 10 bases fit TRBD1. This TCR came from a woman between 55 and 75 years old in good health. Source material: blood. The CDR3 bases are TGTGCCAGCAGCCAACGGACAGGGGGGTACAATGAGCAGTTCTTC. It specifies CASSQRTGGYNEQFF.